This T cell receptor beta chain was sequenced for a study of shared clonotypes between healthy human individuals. CD4+ cell separation produced CD45RA+ naive and CD45RA-negative memory subsets. Genomic DNA (from each subset) was split evenly across several immunoSEQ plates. Method: immunoSEQ multiplex PCR; TCRdb's copy keeps in-frame clones and lacks some. The data contain about 1 million clones, 70% to 80% of them seen just once; the ten biggest clones take up approximately 1.5%. General study points: Only blood was sampled, and tissue TCR repertoires likely differ from blood ones. Donor scarcity curtailed the genetic and exposure-history diversity represented herein.

In the case of this clone: Antigen: not known.

Trimming took 0 bases from V and 7 from J, leaving 16 bases between them. This CDR3 spans 16 amino acids. The V gene's germline CDR1 is GTSNPN and CDR2 SVGIG (reference sequence). The chain links TRBV30 to TRBJ1-6; no reliable D call. The sample taken for sequencing was memory CD4+ T cells sorted from blood. Subset reported: CD45RA-negative fraction. The sequence derives from a man aged 18 to 29 in good health. CDR3 region: CAWSVSGRRRNSPLHF. The CDR3 DNA reads TGTGCCTGGAGTGTATCTGGTCGCAGGCGGAATTCACCCCTCCACTTT. The whole variable domain, filled in from reference TRBV30 and TRBJ1-6, reads SQTIHQWPATLVQPVGSPLSLECTVEGTSNPNLYWYRQAAGRGLQLLFYSVGIGQISSEVPQNLSASRPQDRQFILSSKKLLLSDSGFYLCAWSVSGRRRNSPLHFGNGTRLTVT.